The 22 T cell receptor beta chains given below trace back to one sample, sequenced in a study of radiation and T cells in renal cell carcinoma. As for time point: blood 2 weeks post-SBRT. The treatment was: 15 Gy SBRT to primary tumor, nephrectomy 4 weeks later. The table came from immunoSEQ multiplex PCR; TCRdb's copy has only in-frame clones and leaves some out. The sample includes 70,000 to 90,000 clones, approximately 86% seen only once; the top ten take roughly 20%. The source material was blood, sampled from a patient whose treatment included radiotherapy and nephrectomy. These receptors were collected from a woman in her 50s with renal cell carcinoma.

This clone has a handful of counts. This chain uses TRBV5-4 with TRBJ2-7, with TRBD2 as a possible D gene (5 bases). The germline CDR1 and CDR2 sequences are SGHNT and YYREEE (reference sequence). Trimming removed 4 bases from V and 9 bases from J, with 14 bases in between. The CDR3 has 12 amino acids. The CDR3 here is CASSRWGGGQYF. The CDR3 region has the DNA TGTGCCAGCAGCAGATGGGGTGGAGGGCAGTACTTC.

The genes are TRBV18 and TRBJ2-1; TRBD2 agrees at 10 bases. The CDR3 has 17 residues. The V gene end was trimmed by 4 bases and the J gene end by 8 bases; junction bases not matched to a gene: 14. CDR1 and CDR2 from the germline V gene are KGHSH and LQKENI. The CDR3 DNA reads TGTGCCAGCTCACTTTCAAGCGTAGCGGGAGGCTGGGATGAGCAGTTCTTC. The encoded protein is CASSLSSVAGGWDEQFF.

The rearrangement links TRBV20-1 to TRBJ1-1, with D possibly TRBD1 on 6 matching bases. V was clipped by 7 bases and J by 4 bases, with 10 bases between them. Germline CDR1 and CDR2: DFQATT and SNEGSKA (reference sequence). This CDR3 contains 11 residues. The CDR3 sequence is CSVAGATEAFF. DNA for the CDR3: TGCAGTGTAGCGGGGGCCACTGAAGCTTTCTTT.

The CDR3 DNA reads as TGTGCCAGCAACCCTGGGGGGACTGATATCTATGGCTACACCTTC. This translates into CASNPGGTDIYGYTF. The chain joins TRBV7-9 to TRBJ1-2; the D gene is possibly TRBD1 (5 bases). Germline lookup yields CDR1 SEHNR and CDR2 FQNEAQ (reference sequence). This CDR3 spans 15 amino acids. The V end was cut by 7 bases, the J end by 4 bases, with 19 bases between.

This clone was picked up one time. The V call is TRBV7-2, the J call TRBJ2-7; 9 bases are a match to TRBD2. The CDR3 has 15 residues. Germline CDR1 and CDR2: SGHTA and FQGNSA. J lost 0 bases, V lost 5 bases, and 5 bases had no gene match. Written as DNA, the CDR3 is TGTGCCAGCAGCGCTAGCGGGGCCCGCTCCTACGAGCAGTACTTC. The encoded protein is CASSASGARSYEQYF. The variable domain in full, completed from reference TRBV7-2 and TRBJ2-7, reads GAGVSQSPSNKVTEKGKDVELRCDPISGHTALYWYRQSLGQGLEFLIYFQGNSAPDKSGLPSDRFSAERTGGSVSTLTIQRTQQEDSAVYLCASSASGARSYEQYFGPGTRLTVT.

CDR3 coding DNA: TGTGCCACCAGTACCCGACAGGACAATGAGCAGTTCTTC. This sequence encodes CATSTRQDNEQFF. The rearrangement links TRBV15 to TRBJ2-1, with a tentative D call TRBD1 (6 bases). Trimming left V 6 bases short and J 5 bases short, with 11 bases between. Germline CDR1 reads LNHNV; CDR2 reads YYDKDF (reference sequence). The CDR3 runs to 13 residues.

This chain connects TRBV9 to TRBJ2-7; 7 nucleotides align to TRBD1. This CDR3 has 17 amino acids. Trimming cost V 0 bases and J 3 bases; bases outside gene matches: 12. In germline, CDR1 is SGDLS, CDR2 YYNGEE. Written as DNA, the CDR3 is TGTGCCAGCAGCGTAGACCCCCACCGGGACAGCAGCTACGAGCAGTACTTC. Encoded protein: CASSVDPHRDSSYEQYF.

This rearrangement joins TRBV12-5 to TRBJ1-1, with D tentatively TRBD1 (5 bases). Per the germline V gene, CDR1 is LGHNT and CDR2 is FRNRAP. This CDR3 region has 12 residues. The CDR3 protein is CASKRGNTEAFF. DNA for the CDR3: TGTGCCAGCAAGAGGGGCAACACTGAAGCTTTCTTT.

The chain combines TRBV11-3 with TRBJ2-7; the D gene is possibly TRBD1 (6 bases). V was shortened by 2 bases and J by 3 bases, with 14 bases between the two germline ends. CDR1 and CDR2 (germline): SGHNT, YENEEA. The CDR3 contains 15 residues. The CDR3 nucleotides read TGTGCCAGCAGCTTAAACCCAGGGGCAGGCTACGAGCAGTACTTC. Encoded protein: CASSLNPGAGYEQYF.

J is TRBJ2-7 and V is TRBV7-8; D is possibly TRBD2 (6 bases). Trimming removed 4 bases at V and 0 bases at J, with 16 bases between. The CDR3 sequence is 16 residues long. Per the germline V gene, CDR1 is SGHVS and CDR2 is FQNEAQ. CDR3 coding DNA: TGTGCCAGCAGCTGGGTTGCGGGGACGAGCTCCTACGAGCAGTACTTC. It codes for CASSWVAGTSSYEQYF.

The CDR3 reads CASSPIGDDQPQHF. The CDR3, as DNA: TGCGCCAGCAGCCCTATAGGGGACGATCAGCCCCAGCATTTT. The genes are TRBV5-1 and TRBJ1-5, with D perhaps TRBD1 (5 bases). Trimming cost V 4 bases and J 5 bases, with 13 bases left between them. The CDR3 is 14 amino acids. Germline V gene lookup returns CDR1 SGHRS and CDR2 YFSETQ.

This chain links TRBV19 with TRBJ2-2; weak D call: TRBD2 (5 bases). Trimming took 7 bases from V and 5 from J, leaving 23 bases between them. CDR1 and CDR2 from the germline V gene are LNHDA and SQIVND (reference sequence). This CDR3 has 17 residues. The CDR3 sequence is CASTPDGFLGETGELFF. CDR3 DNA sequence: TGTGCCAGTACCCCGGACGGCTTTTTGGGAGAAACCGGGGAGCTGTTTTTT.

The V gene is TRBV28, the J gene TRBJ2-3; no firm D call. Germline V gives CDR1 MDHEN, CDR2 SYDVKM. This CDR3 region has 13 residues. The ends were cut back, 8 bases at V and 1 base at J, with 10 bases in the middle. The CDR3 loop reads CASLLGGTDTQYF. The CDR3 nucleotides read TGTGCCAGCCTTTTAGGAGGCACAGATACGCAGTATTTT. Full variable domain (missing parts from reference TRBV28 and TRBJ2-3): DVKVTQSSRYLVKRTGEKVFLECVQDMDHENMFWYRQDPGLGLRLIYFSYDVKMKEKGDIPEGYSVSREKKERFSLILESASTNQTSMYLCASLLGGTDTQYFGPGTRLTVL.

This chain connects TRBV7-2 to TRBJ2-7; D gene uncertain. Per the germline V gene, CDR1 is SGHTA and CDR2 is FQGNSA. This CDR3 comprises 11 residues. V lost 1 base to trimming and J lost 6 bases, with 4 bases between them. This CDR3 reads CASSLESEQYF. In DNA form, the CDR3 reads TGTGCCAGCAGCTTAGAAAGCGAGCAGTACTTC. The full variable domain, completed using reference TRBV7-2 and TRBJ2-7, is GAGVSQSPSNKVTEKGKDVELRCDPISGHTALYWYRQSLGQGLEFLIYFQGNSAPDKSGLPSDRFSAERTGGSVSTLTIQRTQQEDSAVYLCASSLESEQYFGPGTRLTVT.

The rearrangement joins TRBV5-1 to TRBJ1-4, with 9 bases matching TRBD1. Trimming took 2 bases from V and 5 from J; bases not matched to a gene: 1. This CDR3 comprises 14 residues. Germline CDR1 and CDR2: SGHRS and YFSETQ. This CDR3 is CASSFGTGNEKLFF. CDR3 bases: TGCGCCAGCAGCTTTGGGACAGGGAATGAAAAACTGTTTTTT.

The rearrangement links TRBV5-1 to TRBJ2-7; D is perhaps TRBD1 (5 bases). In germline, CDR1 is SGHRS, CDR2 YFSETQ. CDR3 length equals 14 residues. V was cut by 0 bases and J by 5 bases, with 12 bases left in between. The CDR3 DNA reads TGCGCCAGCAGCTTGGCCTCGGAAGGGGACGAGCAGTACTTC. Translation gives CASSLASEGDEQYF. The full variable domain, its missing parts supplied by reference TRBV5-1 and TRBJ2-7, is KAGVTQTPRYLIKTRGQQVTLSCSPISGHRSVSWYQQTPGQGLQFLFEYFSETQRNKGNFPGRFSGRQFSNSRSEMNVSTLELGDSALYLCASSLASEGDEQYFGPGTRLTVT.

The rearrangement uses TRBV5-4 and TRBJ2-1; D may be TRBD2 (7 bases). The CDR3 loop spans 14 amino acids. Germline V CDR1 and CDR2: SGHNT, YYREEE (reference sequence). The V and J ends lost 7 bases and 4 bases respectively, with 15 bases between them. CDR3 region: CASEAGAKYNEQFF. The CDR3 DNA sequence: TGTGCCAGCGAGGCGGGGGCGAAATACAATGAGCAGTTCTTC.

This chain joins TRBV7-2 and TRBJ2-1; 9 nucleotides agree with TRBD1. V was clipped by 5 bases and J by 5 bases; unmatched bases: 7. Germline V lookup: CDR1 SGHTA, CDR2 FQGNSA. The CDR3 loop spans 15 amino acids. The CDR3 reads CASSTQGQGNNEQFF. The CDR3 DNA is TGTGCCAGCAGCACCCAAGGACAGGGGAACAATGAGCAGTTCTTC. The whole variable domain, remainder taken from reference TRBV7-2 and TRBJ2-1, is GAGVSQSPSNKVTEKGKDVELRCDPISGHTALYWYRQSLGQGLEFLIYFQGNSAPDKSGLPSDRFSAERTGGSVSTLTIQRTQQEDSAVYLCASSTQGQGNNEQFFGPGTRLTVL.

The gene calls are TRBV18 and TRBJ2-5; TRBD2 might be the D (7 bases). The CDR3 sequence is 13 residues long. The V and J ends lost 3 bases and 4 bases respectively, with 9 bases between them. Germline CDR1 and CDR2: KGHSH and LQKENI. The CDR3 protein is CASSPRGGETQYF. The CDR3 DNA sequence: TGTGCCAGCTCACCGAGGGGGGGAGAGACCCAGTACTTC.

J is TRBJ2-1 and V is TRBV5-4; maybe TRBD2 (5 bases). V shed 0 bases and J shed 4 bases, with 14 bases lying between them. The CDR3 sequence is 16 residues long. Per germline, CDR1 SGHNT and CDR2 YYREEE (reference sequence). The CDR3 reads CASSLAPGGSYNEQFF. CDR3 sequence (DNA): TGTGCCAGCAGCTTGGCCCCCGGAGGATCGTACAATGAGCAGTTCTTC.

This sequence joins TRBV11-3 and TRBJ2-1; D unresolved. CDR3 length: 13 amino acids. CDR1 SGHNT and CDR2 YENEEA come from the germline V gene. The ends were cut back, 5 bases at V and 10 bases at J, with 15 bases in the middle. CDR3 in amino acids: CASSIGGWAEQFF. CDR3 nucleotide sequence: TGTGCCAGCAGCATCGGTGGTTGGGCAGAGCAGTTCTTC.

The count of this clone is one. The chain joins TRBV7-8 to TRBJ2-3, with TRBD2 matching over 11 bases. Germline CDR1 and CDR2: SGHVS and FQNEAQ. The CDR3 sequence is 15 residues long. J gave up 6 bases and V 5 bases, and 7 bases lay outside the gene matches. The CDR3 region is CASSLTSGRDDTQYF. The DNA of the CDR3 is TGTGCCAGCAGCCTTACTAGCGGGAGAGATGATACGCAGTATTTT.